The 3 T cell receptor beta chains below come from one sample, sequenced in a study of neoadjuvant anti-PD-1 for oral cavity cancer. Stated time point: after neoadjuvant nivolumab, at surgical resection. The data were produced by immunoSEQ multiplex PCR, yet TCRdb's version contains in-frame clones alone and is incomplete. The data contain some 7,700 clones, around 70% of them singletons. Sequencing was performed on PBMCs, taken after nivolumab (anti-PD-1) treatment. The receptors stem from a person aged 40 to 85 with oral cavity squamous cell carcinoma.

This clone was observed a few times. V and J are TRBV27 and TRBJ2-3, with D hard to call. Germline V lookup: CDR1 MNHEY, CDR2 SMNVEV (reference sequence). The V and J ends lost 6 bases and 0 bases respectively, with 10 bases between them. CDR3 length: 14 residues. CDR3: CASRIAPSTDTQYF. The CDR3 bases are TGTGCCAGCAGAATCGCCCCTAGCACAGATACGCAGTATTTT.

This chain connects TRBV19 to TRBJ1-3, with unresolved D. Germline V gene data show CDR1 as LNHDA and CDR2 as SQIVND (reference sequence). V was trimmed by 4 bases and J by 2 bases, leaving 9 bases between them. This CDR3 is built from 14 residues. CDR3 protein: CASSTNSAGNTIYF. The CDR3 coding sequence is TGTGCCAGTAGTACCAACTCGGCTGGAAACACCATATATTTT.

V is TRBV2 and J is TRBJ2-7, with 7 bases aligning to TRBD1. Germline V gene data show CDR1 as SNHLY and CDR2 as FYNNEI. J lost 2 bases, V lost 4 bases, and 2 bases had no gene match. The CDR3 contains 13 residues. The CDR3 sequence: CASSVDRAYEQYF. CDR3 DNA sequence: TGTGCCAGCAGTGTTGACAGGGCCTACGAGCAGTACTTC.